This is a list of T cell receptor beta chains from one sample in a study of neurological immune-mediated disorders. TCRdb passed the 5' RACE reads through MiXCR, listing each CDR3 protein once. The table includes almost 4,000 distinct CDR3 sequences, approximately 30% detected once. Specimen: CD8+ T cells from blood. These receptor sequences come from a man between 45 and 60 years old with HTLV-1-associated myelopathy (HAM/TSP). Each CDR3 is given with its conserved first and last residue. The order of the fields is J gene, clone size, V gene, D gene, CDR3 DNA, CDR3 protein. The D gene is left open where the match is weak. Not all rows give a size; the values are once, few, many and, for expanded clones, a class.

>TRBJ2-1|NA|TRBV7-6|NA
TGTGCCAGCAGCTTAGGCAGTGGTGGTGAGCAGTTCTTC
CASSLGSGGEQFF
>TRBJ2-3|few|TRBV28|TRBD1
TGTGCCAGCAGTTTTTTAGGGGGCGACCGCACAGATACGCAGTATTTT
CASSFLGGDRTDTQYF
>TRBJ1-4|many|TRBV6-1|NA
TGTGCCAGCAGTGAAGGGCGGCTCTCAACTAATGAAAAACTGTTTTTT
CASSEGRLSTNEKLFF
>TRBJ2-6|many|TRBV7-9|NA
TGTGCCAGCAGCCAGGCCAAGACTTATGGGGCCAACGTCCTGACTTTC
CASSQAKTYGANVLTF
>TRBJ1-1|NA|TRBV20-1|NA
TGCAGTGCTTGGCGGATCATGAACACTGAAGCTTTCTTT
CSAWRIMNTEAFF
>TRBJ2-3|many|TRBV9|TRBD2
TGTGCCAGCAGCGTGGGTATCCAGCGGGAGGTAGATACGCAGTATTTT
CASSVGIQREVDTQYF
>TRBJ1-1|NA|TRBV6-6|TRBD1
TGTGCCAGCAGTTACACAGGGGGCGGTGCAAGGGCTTTCTTT
CASSYTGGGARAFF
>TRBJ1-2|NA|TRBV7-9|TRBD1
TGTGCCAGCAGCTTAGGTGGGACAGGGGGCGTTTCCTATGGCTACACCTTC
CASSLGGTGGVSYGYTF
>TRBJ2-2|many|TRBV25-1|NA
TGTGCCAGCAGTGAAGGATCCGACACCGGGGAGCTGTTTTTT
CASSEGSDTGELFF
>TRBJ2-3|NA|TRBV27|TRBD1
TGTGCCAGCAGTTCCTCGACAGGGGGCGACACAGATACGCAGTATTTT
CASSSSTGGDTDTQYF
>TRBJ2-3|medium-sized|TRBV3-1|TRBD1
TGTGCCAGCAGCCCAGCCGGGACAGAGGTAACAGATACGCAGTATTTT
CASSPAGTEVTDTQYF
>TRBJ1-2|many|TRBV27|TRBD1
TGTGCCAGCAGTCGAGCGGACAGGGGCTTATATGGCTACACCTTC
CASSRADRGLYGYTF
>TRBJ2-7|once|TRBV14|TRBD2
TGTGCCAGCAGCCAAGATCCGCTAGCGGGCTCCTACGAGCAGTACTTC
CASSQDPLAGSYEQYF
>TRBJ2-7|NA|TRBV5-1|TRBD2
TGCGCCAGCAGCCATTCTAGCGGGTACTACGAGCAGTACTTC
CASSHSSGYYEQYF
>TRBJ2-2|NA|TRBV9|NA
TGTGCCAGCAGCGTGGGTCTCCTTGGCGCCGGGGAGCTGTTTTTT
CASSVGLLGAGELFF
>TRBJ2-7|many|TRBV29-1|NA
TGCAGCGTTGATGGGGAAGGGACGGACTCCTACGAGCAGTACTTC
CSVDGEGTDSYEQYF
>TRBJ2-7|many|TRBV7-8|TRBD1
TGTGCCATCAGAGGACAGGGGCCCTACGAGCAGTACTTC
CAIRGQGPYEQYF
>TRBJ1-1|many|TRBV7-3|NA
TGTGCCAGCAGCTTAACAGGGGCGAGCACTGAAGCTTTCTTT
CASSLTGASTEAFF
>TRBJ2-5|many|TRBV12-3/TRBV12-4|TRBD2
TGTGCCAGCAGTTTAGAAGCGGGGGGGTTGTCGGAGACCCAGTACTTC
CASSLEAGGLSETQYF
>TRBJ1-2|many|TRBV4-1|NA
TGCGCCAGCAGCCAAGTCCGGCCTGGGTACGGTGGCTACACCTTC
CASSQVRPGYGGYTF
>TRBJ1-1|NA|TRBV4-2|TRBD1
TGTGCCAGCAGCCAAGAAGGCGGGACAGGGGACACTGAAGCTTTCTTT
CASSQEGGTGDTEAFF
>TRBJ2-1|many|TRBV3-1|NA
TGTGCCAGCAGCGAGAGGGGGGGGAGCTCCTACAATGAGCAGTTCTTC
CASSERGGSSYNEQFF
>TRBJ2-7|NA|TRBV20-1|NA
TGCAGTGCTTCACTAACGGGGGGCCCGCAGTACTTC
CSASLTGGPQYF
>TRBJ2-7|medium-sized|TRBV27|TRBD2
TGTGCCAGCTCGGGAGGGAGCTCCTACGAGCAGTACTTC
CASSGGSSYEQYF
>TRBJ2-2|many|TRBV6-6|NA
TGTGCCAGCAGTATACTGGGACCGAACACCGGGGAGCTGTTTTTT
CASSILGPNTGELFF
>TRBJ1-2|many|TRBV20-1|NA
TGCAGTGCTAGAGATTCCCTTACGTATGGCTACACCTTC
CSARDSLTYGYTF
>TRBJ2-7|many|TRBV7-6|TRBD1
TGTGCCAGCAGCGACCGGGACAGGGGATACCTCCCGTACGAGCAGTACTTC
CASSDRDRGYLPYEQYF
>TRBJ2-5|medium-sized|TRBV20-1|TRBD1
TGCAGTGCGCGGGACAGGCAAGAGACCCAGTACTTC
CSARDRQETQYF
>TRBJ2-5|many|TRBV10-2|NA
TGCGCCACTCCCTGGGTAATTGAGACCCAGTACTTC
CATPWVIETQYF
>TRBJ1-5|many|TRBV11-2|NA
TGTGCCAGCAGCTTCAACCCTGGGCAGCCCCAGCATTTT
CASSFNPGQPQHF
>TRBJ2-3|NA|TRBV2|NA
TGTGCCAGCGAGATGAGGTTGGGAGATACGCAGTATTTT
CASEMRLGDTQYF
>TRBJ1-2|NA|TRBV12-3/TRBV12-4|NA
TGTGCCAGCAGCCAAGAGGGGACATTTAACTATGGCTACACCTTC
CASSQEGTFNYGYTF
>TRBJ2-7|NA|TRBV4-1|NA
TGCGCCAGCAGCCAAGCGGTCAGGGGGGGCGTCTACGAGCAGTACTTC
CASSQAVRGGVYEQYF
>TRBJ2-2|many|TRBV2|NA
TGTGCCAGCATGGGACTTCGCACCGGGGAGCTGTTTTTT
CASMGLRTGELFF
>TRBJ1-2|few|TRBV7-9|NA
TGTGCCAGCAGCTTAGGCGGTAACTATGGCTACACCTTC
CASSLGGNYGYTF
>TRBJ1-4|few|TRBV7-9|NA
TGTGCCAGCAGCTTGCCCCGATCGGGAGGGATCCATGGTAATGAAAAACTGTTTTTT
CASSLPRSGGIHGNEKLFF
>TRBJ2-3|NA|TRBV7-9|NA
TGTGCCAGCACCCCAGACCGTGGCGGGGCTGGAGATACGCAGTATTTT
CASTPDRGGAGDTQYF
>TRBJ2-3|many|TRBV6-1|TRBD2
TGTGCCACCCTAGCGGGGGAACCCACAGATACGCAGTATTTT
CATLAGEPTDTQYF
>TRBJ2-1|NA|TRBV29-1|TRBD2
TGCAGCGTCGGACTAGCGGGAGGGCATGAGCAGTTCTTC
CSVGLAGGHEQFF
>TRBJ2-3|NA|TRBV6-2/TRBV6-3|NA
TGTGCCAGCAGTGGCGAGACCACAGATACGCAGTATTTT
CASSGETTDTQYF
>TRBJ2-3|many|TRBV18|TRBD2
TGTGCCAGCTCACCAGAGCGGGAGCGCACAGATACGCAGTATTTT
CASSPERERTDTQYF
>TRBJ1-1|NA|TRBV24-1|NA
NA
CATSPTNSAVYLCASSVRGTEAFF
>TRBJ2-1|many|TRBV5-6|NA
TGTGCCAGCAGCCCAGGACACCCCTCCTACAATGAGCAGTTCTTC
CASSPGHPSYNEQFF
>TRBJ1-2|NA|TRBV7-6|NA
TGTGCCAGCAGCTCGACTAGCGGGGGGGCTGGCTACACCTTC
CASSSTSGGAGYTF
>TRBJ2-5|medium-sized|TRBV29-1|NA
TGCAGCGTGACGGGACTTTCGGGGACCCAGTACTTC
CSVTGLSGTQYF
>TRBJ1-2|NA|TRBV7-9|TRBD1
TGTGCCAGCATCGGGGACAGGGATGGCTATGGCTACACCTTC
CASIGDRDGYGYTF
>TRBJ2-5|NA|TRBV10-2|TRBD1
TGCGCCAGCAGTCGGACAGGGGGCTCCGGAGAGACCCAGTACTTC
CASSRTGGSGETQYF
>TRBJ2-1|many|TRBV29-1|TRBD2
TGCAGCGGGGGGGGCAATGAGCAGTTCTTC
CSGGGNEQFF
>TRBJ1-1|NA|TRBV5-1|NA
TGCGCCAGCAGCTTGGGCTATTCCTCGGGGGAAAGAGCTTTCTTT
CASSLGYSSGERAFF
>TRBJ2-3|many|TRBV10-2|NA
TGCGCCAGCAGTGAGGAGGGAACAGATACGCAGTATTTT
CASSEEGTDTQYF
>TRBJ2-1|NA|TRBV7-9|NA
TGTGCCAGCAGCTTTGGGGTACGCCCGGACAATGAGCAGTTCTTC
CASSFGVRPDNEQFF
>TRBJ1-5|many|TRBV24-1|NA
TGTGCCACCAGTGATTTCGAGGCCCAGCATTTT
CATSDFEAQHF
>TRBJ2-1|many|TRBV20-1|NA
TGCAGTGCCCCGCGTTCTGGTGAGCAGTTCTTC
CSAPRSGEQFF
>TRBJ2-7|NA|TRBV4-1|NA
TGCGCCAGCAGCCAACATGGGCCTTACGAGCAGTACTTC
CASSQHGPYEQYF
>TRBJ2-7|many|TRBV5-1|TRBD2
TGCGCCAGCAGCTTTCGTGGGAGGGCCCTGGACGAGCAGTACTTC
CASSFRGRALDEQYF
>TRBJ2-3|many|TRBV6-4|TRBD2
TGTGCCAGCAGTGAAGCGGGAGGGGGCACAGATACGCAGTATTTT
CASSEAGGGTDTQYF
>TRBJ1-2|many|TRBV29-1|NA
TGCAGCGTTCCTCCGGACGGAGAGTTAGGCTACACCTTC
CSVPPDGELGYTF